Listed below are T cell receptor beta chains from one sample, sequenced in a study of blood T cells in healthy people across ages. One entry per CDR3 protein results from TCRdb running MiXCR on the 5' RACE reads. The sample carries roughly 1.5 million distinct CDR3 sequences, 35% to 45% recorded once. The sequencing sample was made of blood. The receptors derive from a woman aged 18 to 35 in good health. CDR3s include the opening cysteine and the closing phenylalanine or tryptophan. Not every row has a clone size; where given, it reads once, few, many or a size class.

CDR3: CASRPAGGPKNIQYF; V: TRBV5-1; length: 15; J: TRBJ2-4; size: -
CDR3: CSAQMNTEAFF; V: TRBV20-1; length: 11; J: TRBJ1-1; size: -
CDR3: CASSLGALSPNTGELFF; V: TRBV19; length: 17; J: TRBJ2-2; size: -
CDR3: CASSLGLAGGVNEQFF; V: TRBV12-3/TRBV12-4; length: 16; J: TRBJ2-1; size: -
CDR3: CASSFYGEGYGYTF; V: TRBV27; length: 14; J: TRBJ1-2; size: -
CDR3: CSASWEGPGDTQYF; V: TRBV20-1; length: 14; J: TRBJ2-3; size: few
CDR3: CASSETGGETQYF; V: TRBV25-1; length: 13; J: TRBJ2-5; size: many
CDR3: CASRQWASGGARADTQYF; V: TRBV6-1; length: 18; J: TRBJ2-3; size: -
CDR3: CASSVEPAGHFQETQYF; V: TRBV9; length: 17; J: TRBJ2-5; size: -
CDR3: CASSFGARNTQYF; V: TRBV7-2; length: 13; J: TRBJ2-3; size: few
CDR3: CATKGVAGEHYEQYF; V: TRBV6-6; length: 15; J: TRBJ2-7; size: -
CDR3: CASSSYIARSSYNEQFF; V: TRBV3-1; length: 17; J: TRBJ2-1; size: -
CDR3: CASSRYQGGNYGYTF; V: TRBV7-2; length: 15; J: TRBJ1-2; size: -
CDR3: CASSGWLTSGTQYF; V: TRBV2; length: 14; J: TRBJ2-5; size: -
CDR3: CASSSQAGGFEKLFF; V: TRBV5-5; length: 15; J: TRBJ1-4; size: few
CDR3: CSAYDRRTSTDTQYF; V: TRBV20-1; length: 15; J: TRBJ2-3; size: -
CDR3: CSARDPPPRGTEAFF; V: TRBV20-1; length: 15; J: TRBJ1-1; size: -
CDR3: CSVQWSHNEQFF; V: TRBV29-1; length: 12; J: TRBJ2-1; size: -
CDR3: CSVLTGGAGYGYTF; V: TRBV29-1; length: 14; J: TRBJ1-2; size: few
CDR3: CASSTRQAKNSPLHF; V: TRBV21-1; length: 15; J: TRBJ1-6; size: -
CDR3: CASSRSLDTGELFF; V: TRBV11-2; length: 14; J: TRBJ2-2; size: -
CDR3: CASSQLHSGNTIYF; V: TRBV4-3; length: 14; J: TRBJ1-3; size: once